These T cell receptor beta chains were read from a single sample in a study of beta chain features in type 1 diabetes. Using immunoSEQ multiplex PCR, the repertoire was profiled, and TCRdb retains in-frame clones only, with some absent. The table shows 600,000 or so clones, with 9.5% to 15% occurring only once. The sample was naive CD4+ T cells from blood. These receptors were obtained from a young man with type 1 diabetes. The CDR3 runs from the conserved cysteine through the conserved F or W.

V	J	CDR3
TRBV6-5	TRBJ2-7	CASSFRRGGYEQYF
TRBV5-1	TRBJ2-7	CASSSIPSSYEQYF
TRBV5-4	TRBJ2-7	CASSLVQGNEQYF
TRBV28	TRBJ1-2	CASSLGTGGATGGYTF
TRBV30	TRBJ2-7	CAWRVSYEQYF
TRBV28	TRBJ1-2	CAAIGLGGYTF
TRBV14	TRBJ1-2	CASSPPFDGKYGYTF
TRBV7-2	TRBJ2-2	CASSLTTGEAGELFF
TRBV7-9	TRBJ2-5	CASSKQETQYF
TRBV6-1	TRBJ2-3	CASSELLYTQYF
TRBV4-3	TRBJ1-2	CASSQEGGPAGYTF
TRBV7-2	TRBJ2-5	CASSAVLQETQYF
TRBV2	TRBJ2-7	CASSERGGGEQYF
TRBV9	TRBJ2-5	CASSVGQETQYF
TRBV6-5	TRBJ2-5	CASRNPEGTETQYF
TRBV5-4	TRBJ2-3	CASSSSGGTDTQYF
TRBV29-1	TRBJ1-2	CSVAPPGFGYTF
TRBV6-5	TRBJ1-2	CASRGYGGYTF
TRBV10-3	TRBJ1-2	CAIRGQGNYGYTF
TRBV4-3	TRBJ2-3	CASSQDLPGQRGGSVTQYF
TRBV4-3	TRBJ1-2	CASSQDREAGYTF
TRBV7-9	TRBJ1-5	CASSLEAVSQPQHF
TRBV5-1	TRBJ1-4	CASSYAWGSEKLFF
TRBV5-6	TRBJ1-5	CASRKRDGNQPQHF
TRBV6-5	TRBJ2-2	CASSYLTANTGELFF
TRBV6-6	TRBJ1-5	CASSIGQGNQPQHF
TRBV9	TRBJ1-2	CASSVDSTGSWNGYTF
TRBV29-1	TRBJ2-7	CSVIRDRGSYEQYF
TRBV27	TRBJ2-5	CASSLSGVGETQYF
TRBV6-5	TRBJ2-5	CASSYSISLQETQYF
TRBV28	TRBJ2-3	CASSSGQGATDTQYF
TRBV19	TRBJ2-6	CASSFSGANVLTF
TRBV21-1	TRBJ1-1	CASSGYQGNGTEAFF
TRBV23-1	TRBJ1-6	CASSQNHSPLHF
TRBV7-2	TRBJ2-5	CASSFQGQIQETQYF
TRBV30	TRBJ1-6	CALWTGRSSPLHF
TRBV6-4	TRBJ2-3	CASSGGGDTQYF
TRBV7-9	TRBJ2-3	CAIPHDVRSSTDTQYF
TRBV7-9	TRBJ2-5	CASSSLMGHQETQYF
TRBV6-6	TRBJ2-7	CASSRGTSNREQYF